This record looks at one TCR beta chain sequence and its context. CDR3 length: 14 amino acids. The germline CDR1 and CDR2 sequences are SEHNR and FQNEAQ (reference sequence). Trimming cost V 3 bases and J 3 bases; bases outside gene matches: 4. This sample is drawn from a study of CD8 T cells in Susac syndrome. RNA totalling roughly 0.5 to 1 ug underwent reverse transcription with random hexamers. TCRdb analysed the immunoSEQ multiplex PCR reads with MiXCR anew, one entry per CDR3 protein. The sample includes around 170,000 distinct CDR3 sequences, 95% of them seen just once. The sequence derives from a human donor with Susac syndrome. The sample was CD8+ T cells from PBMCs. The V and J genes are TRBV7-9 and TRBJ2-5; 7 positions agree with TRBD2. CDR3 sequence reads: CASSFQAGEETQYF. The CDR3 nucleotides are TGTGCCAGCAGCTTTCAGGCGGGAGAAGAGACCCAGTACTTC.